The 26 T cell receptor beta chains reported below all come from one sample, sequenced in a study of T cell repertoires in cytomegalovirus infection. TCRdb reprocessed the reads via MiXCR and lists one record per CDR3 protein. The data contain over 250,000 distinct CDR3 sequences, 20% to 30% of them singletons. The sequencing input was PBMCs. These TCRs come from a human donor in good health (CMV status not recorded). Some clones in this sample may be carry-over from other donors' samples.

The chain couples TRBV7-9 to TRBJ2-1; 9 nucleotides line up with TRBD2. Looked up from germline, CDR1 is SEHNR and CDR2 is FQNEAQ (reference sequence). This CDR3 has 17 amino acids. The V and J ends lost 6 bases and 4 bases, in that order; junction bases with no gene match: 13. The CDR3 sequence is CASSDYGTSIRYNEQFF. Written as DNA, the CDR3 is TGTGCCAGCAGTGACTACGGGACTAGCATTAGGTACAATGAGCAGTTCTTC.

A few counts support this clonotype. The V and J genes are TRBV7-9 and TRBJ2-3; D is possibly TRBD1 (6 bases). The CDR3 totals 14 residues. The V gene's germline CDR1 is SEHNR and CDR2 FQNEAQ (reference sequence). V was trimmed by 3 bases and J by 8 bases, leaving 15 bases between them. CDR3: CASSFDRTSSTQYF. The DNA of the CDR3 is TGTGCCAGCAGCTTTGACAGGACCAGTAGTACGCAGTATTTT.

This chain uses TRBV6-1 with TRBJ2-1; 8 bases are shared with TRBD2. Germline V CDR1 and CDR2: MNHNS, SASEGT. This CDR3 is built from 15 residues. V lost 6 bases and J lost 4; bases outside the gene matches: 8. The CDR3 is CASSPGLGDYNEQFF. CDR3 DNA: TGTGCCAGCAGCCCGGGACTAGGGGATTACAATGAGCAGTTCTTC.

This clonotype has a count of ten or more. This chain joins TRBV7-2 and TRBJ2-5, with D possibly matching TRBD2 (5 bases). The CDR3 runs to 15 residues. Germline values: CDR1 SGHTA, CDR2 FQGNSA. With 1 base removed from V and 6 bases from J, the gap between germline ends came to 15 bases. CDR3 nucleotides: TGTGCCAGCAGCTTAGATGTGGCCCTCGGGAAGACCCAGTACTTC. Translation: CASSLDVALGKTQYF. Based on the CDR3 plus reference TRBV7-2 and TRBJ2-5, the full variable domain is GAGVSQSPSNKVTEKGKDVELRCDPISGHTALYWYRQSLGQGLEFLIYFQGNSAPDKSGLPSDRFSAERTGGSVSTLTIQRTQQEDSAVYLCASSLDVALGKTQYFGPGTRLLVL.

The genes are TRBV7-9 and TRBJ1-4; D not resolved. This CDR3 has 15 amino acids. CDR1 SEHNR and CDR2 FQNEAQ come from the germline V gene (reference sequence). The V and J ends lost 0 bases and 8 bases respectively, with 13 bases between them. The CDR3 nucleotides are TGTGCCAGCAGCTTAGCGCCTTCACGGGAAGAAAAACTGTTTTTT. It translates to CASSLAPSREEKLFF.

This clonotype was seen many times. The chain has TRBV7-9 and TRBJ2-1; the match to TRBD2 covers 9 bases. The CDR3 covers 15 residues. V gave up 2 bases and J gave up 6 bases; unmatched junction bases: 5. Germline V CDR1 and CDR2: SEHNR, FQNEAQ (reference sequence). The CDR3 is CASSLSPSGINEQFF. DNA of the CDR3: TGTGCCAGCAGCTTATCGCCTAGCGGGATCAATGAGCAGTTCTTC. Looking up the rest from reference TRBV7-9 and TRBJ2-1 gives the full variable domain: DTGVSQNPRHKITKRGQNVTFRCDPISEHNRLYWYRQTLGQGPEFLTYFQNEAQLEKSRLLSDRFSAERPKGSFSTLEIQRTEQGDSAMYLCASSLSPSGINEQFFGPGTRLTVL.

This clonotype has a handful of counts. The chain combines TRBV7-9 with TRBJ1-1, with a possible D match to TRBD1 (6 bases). The CDR3 has 12 amino acids. V was pared by 3 bases and J by 9 bases, with 11 bases between. CDR1 is SEHNR, CDR2 FQNEAQ, per germline (reference sequence). The DNA for the CDR3 is TGTGCCAGCAGCTTTTGGGGGGCGCAAGCTTTCTTT. It yields the protein CASSFWGAQAFF.

This clonotype was seen repeatedly, ten times or more. The chain carries TRBV7-2 and TRBJ2-3; a weak D match, TRBD2 (6 bases). Germline assignment: CDR1 SGHTA and CDR2 FQGNSA. The CDR3 sequence is 14 residues long. The germline V and J ends were trimmed by 5 bases and 0 bases, with 9 bases remaining between them. The DNA of the CDR3 is TGTGCCAGCAGCCCCGGGACTAGCACAGATACGCAGTATTTT. This sequence encodes CASSPGTSTDTQYF.

This chain joins TRBV12-3 or TRBV12-4 and TRBJ1-4, with D unresolved. The CDR3 covers 16 residues. V was trimmed by 5 bases and J by 5 bases, leaving 18 bases between them. CDR3 coding DNA: TGTGCCAGCAGTACTACCACAGCTTCGGAGAATGAAAAACTGTTTTTT. Translation: CASSTTTASENEKLFF.

Details on this clonotype: One end of the junction is discordant with germline, which a read error may explain. The chain uses TRBV5-3 and TRBJ2-2, with a weak D call TRBD2 (6 bases). TRBV5-3 is filed as an ORF, its function uncertain. The CDR3 loop spans 14 amino acids. In nucleotides, the CDR3 is TGTGCCAGCAGCTTGCCGCGGGGCACCGGGGAGCTGTTTTTT. Translated: CASSLPRGTGELFF.

The chain has TRBV7-2 and TRBJ2-5; D remains unclear. CDR1 is SGHTA, CDR2 FQGNSA, per germline. V lost 5 bases and J 5 bases, leaving 9 bases between the germline ends. This CDR3 contains 12 residues. The CDR3 DNA sequence: TGTGCCAGCAGCGAGACTGTGGAGACCCAGTACTTC. It codes for CASSETVETQYF.

In its sample, this clonotype was seen a few times. V is TRBV28 and J is TRBJ2-3; D is possibly TRBD2 (6 bases). Germline CDR1 MDHEN, CDR2 SYDVKM. The CDR3 has 14 amino acids. V lost 4 bases and J lost 11, with 19 bases in between. The CDR3, as DNA: TGTGCCAGCAGTTCTAGCGCCGCCGGTGTTGGGCAGTATTTT. Protein: CASSSSAAGVGQYF.

This clonotype has a handful of counts. This chain uses TRBV13 with TRBJ1-4; 9 positions match TRBD1. The junction had 4 bases not matched to a gene; V was cut back by 1 base and J by 7 bases. The CDR3 is 15 residues long. Germline lookup yields CDR1 PRHDT and CDR2 FYEKMQ (reference sequence). The CDR3 nucleotides read TGTGCCAGCAGCTTAGAGGGACAGGGTGGTGAAAAACTGTTTTTT. Its translation: CASSLEGQGGEKLFF. The full variable domain, in which reference TRBV13 and TRBJ1-4 provide the parts outside the CDR3, is AAGVIQSPRHLIKEKRETATLKCYPIPRHDTVYWYQQGPGQDPQFLISFYEKMQSDKGSIPDRFSAQQFSDYHSELNMSSLELGDSALYFCASSLEGQGGEKLFFGSGTQLSVL.

This clonotype has only a few counts. In DNA, the CDR3 is TGCAGCGCATGGACAGGTGAAAAACTGTTTTTT. It yields the protein CSAWTGEKLFF. V usage is TRBV29-1 and J usage is TRBJ1-4, with 7 bases that match TRBD1. Germline lookup yields CDR1 SQVTM and CDR2 ANQGSEA. V shed 7 bases and J 7 bases; nucleotides not matched to a gene: 3. The CDR3 extends over 11 amino acids.

This rearrangement joins TRBV20-1 to TRBJ2-5; D remains unclear. Per the germline V gene, CDR1 is DFQATT and CDR2 is SNEGSKA (reference sequence). The V and J ends lost 5 bases and 1 base respectively, with 11 bases between them. The CDR3 has 13 amino acids. This CDR3 reads CSASRAAQETQYF. In DNA form, the CDR3 reads TGCAGTGCTTCTCGGGCGGCCCAAGAGACCCAGTACTTC.

On this clonotype itself: A much larger clone is a single base away; this may be a read error. V usage is TRBV7-2 and J usage is TRBJ1-5; TRBD1 matches 8 bases. The CDR3 totals 16 residues. Germline lookup yields CDR1 SGHTA and CDR2 FQGNSA. CDR3 DNA sequence: TGTGCCAGCAGCTCCGACAGGGGTATGGGCAATCAGCCCCATCATTTT. This codes for CASSSDRGMGNQPHHF.

The chain couples TRBV14 to TRBJ2-1; D is perhaps TRBD2 (6 bases). The CDR3 contains 14 residues. Trimming took off 1 base at V and 3 bases at J, with 7 bases between the two ends. Germline values: CDR1 SGHDN, CDR2 FVKESK. The CDR3: CASSQVAVYNEQFF. The CDR3, as DNA: TGTGCCAGCAGCCAAGTAGCGGTCTACAATGAGCAGTTCTTC.

This clonotype was seen a few times. The gene calls are TRBV12-5 and TRBJ1-1; 9 bases align to TRBD1. The CDR3 covers 17 residues. Germline V CDR1 and CDR2: LGHNT, FRNRAP. Germline trimming cut 4 bases from V and 3 bases from J; bases unmatched to any gene: 12. The CDR3 loop reads CASGWGQGGWGDTEAFF. CDR3 DNA: TGTGCTAGTGGTTGGGGACAGGGTGGGTGGGGAGACACTGAAGCTTTCTTT.

The chain is built from TRBV19 and TRBJ2-1, with 12 bases aligning to TRBD2. The CDR3 has 17 residues. In germline, CDR1 is LNHDA, CDR2 SQIVND (reference sequence). V shed 5 bases and J 5 bases; nucleotides not matched to a gene: 10. CDR3 bases: TGTGCCAGTAGTCCTGGACTAGCGGGAAGGGGGGACAATGAGCAGTTCTTC. It codes for CASSPGLAGRGDNEQFF.

The CDR3 region is CASSEDAVLNTEAFF. The CDR3 DNA is TGTGCCAGCAGTGAAGATGCGGTTTTGAACACTGAAGCTTTCTTT. The chain combines TRBV2 with TRBJ1-1, with D unresolved. This CDR3 contains 15 residues. The germline V gene has CDR1 SNHLY and CDR2 FYNNEI. Trimming took 1 base from V and 0 from J, leaving 9 bases between them. The whole variable domain, filled in from reference TRBV2 and TRBJ1-1, reads EPEVTQTPSHQVTQMGQEVILRCVPISNHLYFYWYRQILGQKVEFLVSFYNNEISEKSEIFDDQFSVERPDGSNFTLKIRSTKLEDSAMYFCASSEDAVLNTEAFFGQGTRLTVV.

This chain uses TRBV25-1 with TRBJ2-1; 9 nucleotides match TRBD1. Germline CDR1 is MGHDK and CDR2 is SYGVNS. With V trimmed by 5 bases and J by 7 bases, 6 bases remained unmatched. The CDR3 is 14 amino acids. The CDR3 sequence: CASSWTGDKNEQFF. The DNA for the CDR3 is TGTGCCAGCAGTTGGACAGGGGATAAAAATGAGCAGTTCTTC. The entire variable domain, with the rest obtained from reference TRBV25-1 and TRBJ2-1, is as follows: EADIYQTPRYLVIGTGKKITLECSQTMGHDKMYWYQQDPGMELHLIHYSYGVNSTEKGDLSSESTVSRIRTEHFPLTLESARPSHTSQYLCASSWTGDKNEQFFGPGTRLTVL.

The gene calls are TRBV4-1 and TRBJ1-1; 7 bases match TRBD1. The CDR3 extends over 15 amino acids. After removal of 4 bases from V and 1 base from J, the junction contained 6 bases not matched to a gene. The germline CDR1 and CDR2 sequences are MGHRA and YSYEKL. The CDR3: CASSRSRQGNTEAFF. In nucleotides, the CDR3 is TGCGCCAGCAGCCGAAGTAGACAGGGGAACACTGAAGCTTTCTTT.

The chain joins TRBV12-3 or TRBV12-4 to TRBJ1-1; TRBD1 aligns across 7 bases. This CDR3 is built from 14 residues. V dropped 6 bases and J dropped 7; count of bases not matched to a gene: 11. CDR3 sequence: CASSLTGDRGEAFF. CDR3 in DNA: TGTGCCAGCAGCTTAACAGGGGATAGAGGTGAAGCTTTCTTT.

This clonotype was detected only a few times. The rearrangement joins TRBV6-2 or TRBV6-3 to TRBJ2-7; 8 bases agree with TRBD2. The CDR3 has 14 amino acids. Trimming removed 6 bases from V and 2 bases from J; junction bases left unmatched: 6. CDR1 is MNHEY, CDR2 SVGEGT, per germline. Here the CDR3 DNA reads TGTGCCAGCAGAGATAGCGGGGAAACCTACGAGCAGTACTTC. This encodes CASRDSGETYEQYF.

This clonotype came up many times. V and J are TRBV7-2 and TRBJ2-7, with unresolved D. V lost 5 bases, J lost 3 bases, and 11 bases lay in between. CDR1 is SGHTA, CDR2 FQGNSA, per germline. The CDR3 loop spans 13 amino acids. The CDR3 DNA follows: TGTGCCAGCAGCGACGGTAATAACTACGAGCAGTACTTC. Translation gives CASSDGNNYEQYF.

V usage is TRBV6-6 and J usage is TRBJ1-3, with D possibly TRBD1 on 5 matching bases. The CDR3 runs to 15 residues. The germline gives CDR1 MNHNY, CDR2 SVGAGI (reference sequence). V was pared by 8 bases and J by 1 base, with 15 bases between. CDR3 bases: TGTGCCAGCCTTGCGGGACTCTTGTCTGGAAACACCATATATTTT. It is translated as CASLAGLLSGNTIYF.